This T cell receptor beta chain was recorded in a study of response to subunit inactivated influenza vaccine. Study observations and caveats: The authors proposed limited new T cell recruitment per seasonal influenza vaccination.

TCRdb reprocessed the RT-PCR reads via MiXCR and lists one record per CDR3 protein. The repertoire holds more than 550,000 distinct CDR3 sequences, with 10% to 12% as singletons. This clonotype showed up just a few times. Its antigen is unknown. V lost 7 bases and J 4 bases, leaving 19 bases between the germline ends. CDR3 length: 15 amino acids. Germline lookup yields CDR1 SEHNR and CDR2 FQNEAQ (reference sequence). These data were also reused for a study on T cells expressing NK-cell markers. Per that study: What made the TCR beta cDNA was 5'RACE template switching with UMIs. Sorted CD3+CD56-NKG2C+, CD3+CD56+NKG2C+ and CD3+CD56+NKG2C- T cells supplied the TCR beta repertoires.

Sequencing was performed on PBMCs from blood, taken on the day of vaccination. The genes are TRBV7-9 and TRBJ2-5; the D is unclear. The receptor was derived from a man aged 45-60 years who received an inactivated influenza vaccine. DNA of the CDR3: TGTGCCAGCACCTTTACCAGTCGGATTGGAGAGACCCAGTACTTC. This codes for CASTFTSRIGETQYF.